The clone carrying this TCR beta chain came up a few times. Its antigen is not identified. Resected material from corrective heart surgery provided the thymus tissue analysed. All donors were healthy Finnish infants who were undergoing corrective surgery to treat congenital heart defects. TCRdb's table, derived via immunoSEQ multiplex PCR, lists solely in-frame clones and lacks some. The sample shows 55,000 to 85,000 clones, approximately 95% of them seen only once. This sample was taken from a study of human thymus T cells. Study-wide results and caveats: Across thymic and blood repertoires, the usage of V and J genes appeared to be biased.

The clonotype originates from a girl under two years old with a congenital heart defect but otherwise immunologically healthy. The sample consisted of thymus tissue.

CDR3 sequence: CASSPPGTEAFF. CDR3 bases: TGTGCCAGCAGCCCCCCAGGGACTGAAGCTTTCTTT. The chain couples TRBV14 to TRBJ1-1; a possible D gene is TRBD1 (5 bases). The germline V gene has CDR1 SGHDN and CDR2 FVKESK. V gave up 4 bases and J gave up 5 bases, with 8 bases separating them. CDR3 length: 12 residues. Using reference TRBV14 and TRBJ1-1 for the parts outside the CDR3, the full variable domain is EAGVTQFPSHSVIEKGQTVTLRCDPISGHDNLYWYRRVMGKEIKFLLHFVKESKQDESGMPNNRFLAERTGGTYSTLKVQPAELEDSGVYFCASSPPGTEAFFGQGTRLTVV.